Sequencing of this TCR beta chain was carried out in a study of T cell responses to AZD1222 COVID-19 vaccine. Some clones are missing from TCRdb's copy, which holds only in-frame ones; the method was immunoSEQ multiplex PCR. The data contain 150,000 or so clones, less than 95% of them seen just once; the ten biggest clones take up about 0.6%. Trimming left V 7 bases short and J 5 bases short, with 12 bases between. This CDR3 is 12 amino acids long. Germline V CDR1 and CDR2: SGHTS, YDEGEE. This specimen consisted of peripheral blood, obtained on day 0 of AZD1222 vaccination. The receptor's source is an adult in good health. The genes are TRBV5-8 and TRBJ1-2; D perhaps matches TRBD1 (6 bases). The CDR3 DNA is TGTGCCAGCCGGGGGCAATTATATGGCTACACCTTC. It is translated as CASRGQLYGYTF.